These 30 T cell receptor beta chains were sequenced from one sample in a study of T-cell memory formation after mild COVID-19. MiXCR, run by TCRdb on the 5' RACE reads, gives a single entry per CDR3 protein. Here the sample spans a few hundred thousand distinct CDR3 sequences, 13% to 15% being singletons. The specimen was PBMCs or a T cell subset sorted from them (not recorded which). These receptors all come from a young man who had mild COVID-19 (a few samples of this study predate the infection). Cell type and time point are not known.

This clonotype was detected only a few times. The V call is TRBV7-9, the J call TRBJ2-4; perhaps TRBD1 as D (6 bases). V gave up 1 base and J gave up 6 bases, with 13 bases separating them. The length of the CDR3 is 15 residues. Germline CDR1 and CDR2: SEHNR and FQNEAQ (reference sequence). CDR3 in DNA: TGTGCCAGCAGCTTAGGCATGGGCAGGGGAAACATTCAGTACTTC. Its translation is CASSLGMGRGNIQYF.

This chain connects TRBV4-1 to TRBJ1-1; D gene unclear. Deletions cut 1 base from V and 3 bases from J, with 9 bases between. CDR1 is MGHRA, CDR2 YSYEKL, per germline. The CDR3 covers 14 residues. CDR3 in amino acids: CASSQVGLYTEAFF. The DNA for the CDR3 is TGCGCCAGCAGCCAAGTCGGGCTCTACACTGAAGCTTTCTTT.

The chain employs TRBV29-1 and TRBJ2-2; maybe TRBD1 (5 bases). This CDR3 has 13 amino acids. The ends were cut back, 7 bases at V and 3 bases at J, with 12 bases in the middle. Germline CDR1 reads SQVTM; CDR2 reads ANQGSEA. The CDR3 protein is CSARVIDTGELFF. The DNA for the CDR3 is TGCAGCGCCAGGGTTATCGACACCGGGGAGCTGTTTTTT.

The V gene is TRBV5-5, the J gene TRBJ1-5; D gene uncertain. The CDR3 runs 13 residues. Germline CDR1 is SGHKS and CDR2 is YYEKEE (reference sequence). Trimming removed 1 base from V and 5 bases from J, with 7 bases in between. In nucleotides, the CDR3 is TGTGCCAGCAGCTTGTGGTCCGATCAGCCCCAGCATTTT. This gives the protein CASSLWSDQPQHF.

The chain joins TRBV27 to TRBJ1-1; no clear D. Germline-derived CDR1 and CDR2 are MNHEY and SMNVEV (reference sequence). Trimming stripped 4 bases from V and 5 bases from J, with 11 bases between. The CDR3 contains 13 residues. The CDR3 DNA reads TGTGCCAGCAGTTCGACTGGGGTAACTGAAGCTTTCTTT. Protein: CASSSTGVTEAFF.

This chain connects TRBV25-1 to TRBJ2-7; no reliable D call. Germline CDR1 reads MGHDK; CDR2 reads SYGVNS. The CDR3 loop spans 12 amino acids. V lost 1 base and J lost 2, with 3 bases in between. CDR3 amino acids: CASSESTYEQYF. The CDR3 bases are TGTGCCAGCAGTGAATCTACCTACGAGCAGTACTTC.

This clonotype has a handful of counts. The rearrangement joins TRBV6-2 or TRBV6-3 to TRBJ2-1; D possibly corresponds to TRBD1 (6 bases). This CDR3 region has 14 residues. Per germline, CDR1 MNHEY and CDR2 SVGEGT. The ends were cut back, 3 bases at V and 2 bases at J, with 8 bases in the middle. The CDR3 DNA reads TGTGCCAGCAGTTATACAGGGCCCTACAATGAGCAGTTCTTC. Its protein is CASSYTGPYNEQFF.

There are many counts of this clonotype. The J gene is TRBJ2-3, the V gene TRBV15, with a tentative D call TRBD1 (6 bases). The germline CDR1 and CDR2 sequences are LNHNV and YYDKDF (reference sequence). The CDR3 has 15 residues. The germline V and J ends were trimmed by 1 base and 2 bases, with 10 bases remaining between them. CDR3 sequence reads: CATSRVTGITDTQYF. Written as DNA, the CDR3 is TGTGCCACCAGCAGAGTGACAGGCATCACAGATACGCAGTATTTT. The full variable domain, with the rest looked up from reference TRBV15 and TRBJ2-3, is DAMVIQNPRYQVTQFGKPVTLSCSQTLNHNVMYWYQQKSSQAPKLLFHYYDKDFNNEADTPDNFQSRRPNTSFCFLDIRSPGLGDTAMYLCATSRVTGITDTQYFGPGTRLTVL.

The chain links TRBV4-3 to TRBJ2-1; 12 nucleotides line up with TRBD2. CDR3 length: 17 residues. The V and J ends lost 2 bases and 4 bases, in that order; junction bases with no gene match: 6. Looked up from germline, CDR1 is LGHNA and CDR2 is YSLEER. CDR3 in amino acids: CASSQMRTSGEYNEQFF. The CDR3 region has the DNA TGCGCCAGCAGCCAAATGCGGACTAGCGGGGAATACAATGAGCAGTTCTTC.

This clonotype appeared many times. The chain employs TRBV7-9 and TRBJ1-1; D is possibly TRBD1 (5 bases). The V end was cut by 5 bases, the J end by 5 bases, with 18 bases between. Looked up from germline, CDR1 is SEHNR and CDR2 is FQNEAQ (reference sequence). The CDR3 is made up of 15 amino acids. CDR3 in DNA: TGTGCCAGCAGCCCCCAGGACGGGGCGGGGACTGAAGCTTTCTTT. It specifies CASSPQDGAGTEAFF.

CDR3 bases: TGTGCCATCAGTGAGTACGGTCCGGGGAACAATCAGCCCCAGCATTTT. This translates into CAISEYGPGNNQPQHF. The chain joins TRBV10-3 to TRBJ1-5; no firm D call. The CDR3 extends over 16 amino acids. The V end lost 1 base, the J end lost 3 bases, and 13 bases lay between the germline ends. Per the germline V gene, CDR1 is ENHRY and CDR2 is SYGVKD.

The CDR3 spells CSASPGQSSYEQYF. As DNA, the CDR3 is TGCAGTGCTAGCCCGGGACAAAGCTCCTACGAGCAGTACTTC. J is TRBJ2-7 and V is TRBV20-1, with a tentative D call TRBD1 (6 bases). Trimming stripped 3 bases from V and 0 bases from J, with 12 bases between. CDR1 DFQATT and CDR2 SNEGSKA come from the germline V gene (reference sequence). The CDR3 sequence is 14 residues long.

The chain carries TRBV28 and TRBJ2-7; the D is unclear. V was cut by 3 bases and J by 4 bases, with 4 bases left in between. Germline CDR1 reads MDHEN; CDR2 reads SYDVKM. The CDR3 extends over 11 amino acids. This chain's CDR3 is CASSFRYEQYV. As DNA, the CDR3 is TGTGCCAGCAGTTTTAGGTACGAGCAGTACGTC.

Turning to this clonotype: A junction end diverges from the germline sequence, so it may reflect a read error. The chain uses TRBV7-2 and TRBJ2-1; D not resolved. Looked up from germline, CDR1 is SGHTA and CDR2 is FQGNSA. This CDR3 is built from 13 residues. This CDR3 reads CANSSSSYNEQFF. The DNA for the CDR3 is TGTGCCAACAGCTCCAGCTCCTACAATGAGCAGTTCTTC. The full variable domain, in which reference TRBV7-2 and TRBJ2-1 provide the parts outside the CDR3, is GAGVSQSPSNKVTEKGKDVELRCDPISGHTALYWYRQSLGQGLEFLIYFQGNSAPDKSGLPSDRFSAERTGGSVSTLTIQRTQQEDSAVYLCANSSSSYNEQFFGPGTRLTVL.

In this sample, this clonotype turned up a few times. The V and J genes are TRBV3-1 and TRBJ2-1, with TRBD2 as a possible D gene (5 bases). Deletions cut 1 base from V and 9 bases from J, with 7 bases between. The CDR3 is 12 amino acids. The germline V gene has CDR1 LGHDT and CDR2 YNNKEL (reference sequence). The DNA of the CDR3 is TGTGCCAGCAGCCAAGCCCGGGGTGAGCAGTTCTTC. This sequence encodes CASSQARGEQFF.

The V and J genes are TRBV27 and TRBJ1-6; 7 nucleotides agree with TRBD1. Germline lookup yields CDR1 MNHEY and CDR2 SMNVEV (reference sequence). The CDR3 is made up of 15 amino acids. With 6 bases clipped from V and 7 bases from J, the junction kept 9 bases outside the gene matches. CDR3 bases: TGTGCCAGCAGGGGGACAGTAGCGGGGAATTCACCCCTCCACTTT. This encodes CASRGTVAGNSPLHF.

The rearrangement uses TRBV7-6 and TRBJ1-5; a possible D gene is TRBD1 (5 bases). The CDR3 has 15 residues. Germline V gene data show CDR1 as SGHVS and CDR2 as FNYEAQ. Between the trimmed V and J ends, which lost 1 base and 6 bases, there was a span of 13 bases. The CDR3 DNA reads TGTGCCAGCAGCTTAGATGGTTTGGGGGGTCAGCCCCAGCATTTT. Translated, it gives CASSLDGLGGQPQHF.

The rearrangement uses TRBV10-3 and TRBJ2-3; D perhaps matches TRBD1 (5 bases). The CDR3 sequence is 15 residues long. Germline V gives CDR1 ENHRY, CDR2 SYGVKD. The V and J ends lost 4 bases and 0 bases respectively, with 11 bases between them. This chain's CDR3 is CAISATASSTDTQYF. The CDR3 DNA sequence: TGTGCCATCAGTGCGACAGCTTCTAGCACAGATACGCAGTATTTT.

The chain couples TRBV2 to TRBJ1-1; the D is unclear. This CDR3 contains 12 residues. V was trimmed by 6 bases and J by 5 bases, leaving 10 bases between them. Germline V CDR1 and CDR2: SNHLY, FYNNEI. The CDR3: CASSPGPTEAFF. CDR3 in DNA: TGTGCCAGCAGCCCCGGGCCTACTGAAGCTTTCTTT.

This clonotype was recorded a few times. The CDR3 nucleotides read TGTGCCAGCAGCTTCATGGGAGGCTACACCTTC. Amino acids: CASSFMGGYTF. The chain has TRBV5-8 and TRBJ1-2; D is unclear. V dropped 2 bases and J dropped 8 bases, with 7 bases sitting between them. CDR3 size: 11 residues. Germline V gives CDR1 SGHTS, CDR2 YDEGEE.

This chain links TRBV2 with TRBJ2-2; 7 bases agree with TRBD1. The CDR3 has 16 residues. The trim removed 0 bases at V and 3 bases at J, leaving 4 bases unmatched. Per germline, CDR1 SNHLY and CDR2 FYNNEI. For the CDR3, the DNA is TGTGCCAGCAGTGAAGCTACCGACAGGGACACCGGGGAGCTGTTTTTT. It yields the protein CASSEATDRDTGELFF.

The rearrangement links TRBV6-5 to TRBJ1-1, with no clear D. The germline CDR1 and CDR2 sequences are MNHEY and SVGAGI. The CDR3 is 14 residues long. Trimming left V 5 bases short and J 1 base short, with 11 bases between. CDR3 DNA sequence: TGTGCCAGCAGTCCCTCCCTCCCGAACACTGAAGCTTTCTTT. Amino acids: CASSPSLPNTEAFF.

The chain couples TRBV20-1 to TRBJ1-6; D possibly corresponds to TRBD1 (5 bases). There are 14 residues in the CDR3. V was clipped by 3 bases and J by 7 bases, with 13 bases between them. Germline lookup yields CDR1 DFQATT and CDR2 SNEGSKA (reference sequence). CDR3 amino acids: CSASGSGSNSPLHF. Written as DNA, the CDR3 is TGCAGTGCTAGTGGGTCAGGGTCAAATTCACCCCTCCACTTT.

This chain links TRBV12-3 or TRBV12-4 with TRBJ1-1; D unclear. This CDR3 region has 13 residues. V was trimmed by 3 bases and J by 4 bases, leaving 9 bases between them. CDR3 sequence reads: CASSFHSPTEAFF. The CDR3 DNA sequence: TGTGCCAGCAGTTTTCATTCCCCCACTGAAGCTTTCTTT.

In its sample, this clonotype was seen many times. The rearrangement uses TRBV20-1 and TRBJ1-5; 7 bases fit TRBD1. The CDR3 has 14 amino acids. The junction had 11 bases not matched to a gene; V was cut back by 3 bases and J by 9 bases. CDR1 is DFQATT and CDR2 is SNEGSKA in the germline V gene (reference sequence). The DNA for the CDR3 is TGCAGTGCTAGCCGCACGACAGGGAGTGGGCCCCAGCATTTT. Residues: CSASRTTGSGPQHF.

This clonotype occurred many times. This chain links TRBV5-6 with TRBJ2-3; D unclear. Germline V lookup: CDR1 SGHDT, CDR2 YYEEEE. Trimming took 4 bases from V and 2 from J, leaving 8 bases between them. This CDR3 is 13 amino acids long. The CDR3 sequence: CASSLSPTDTQYF. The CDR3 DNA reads TGTGCCAGCAGCCTCTCTCCCACAGATACGCAGTATTTT.

Here the CDR3 DNA reads TGTGCCAGCAGTTTCCGTTCGGGGGGGGGACCGCCCCATACGCAGTATTTT. The encoded protein is CASSFRSGGGPPHTQYF. V and J are TRBV6-6 and TRBJ2-3; 8 bases match TRBD2. Germline assignment: CDR1 MNHNY and CDR2 SVGAGI (reference sequence). This CDR3 has 17 residues. Trimming at V came to 4 bases and at J to 7 bases, leaving 16 bases not matched to a gene.

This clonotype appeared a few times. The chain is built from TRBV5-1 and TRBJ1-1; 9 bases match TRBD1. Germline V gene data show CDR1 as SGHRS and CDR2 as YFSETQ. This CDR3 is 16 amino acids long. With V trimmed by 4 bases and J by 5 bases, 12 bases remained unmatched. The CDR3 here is CASSRSPGTGRTEAFF. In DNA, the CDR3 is TGCGCCAGCAGCAGATCCCCCGGGACAGGGAGGACTGAAGCTTTCTTT.

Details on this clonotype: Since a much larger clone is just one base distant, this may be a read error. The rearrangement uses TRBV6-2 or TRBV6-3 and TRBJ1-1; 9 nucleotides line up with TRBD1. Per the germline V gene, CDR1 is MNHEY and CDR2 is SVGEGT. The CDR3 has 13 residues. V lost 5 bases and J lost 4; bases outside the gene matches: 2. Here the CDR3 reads CASSPDRGTEAFF. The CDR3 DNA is TGTGCCAGCAGTCCGGACAGGGGCACTGAAGCTTTCTTT.

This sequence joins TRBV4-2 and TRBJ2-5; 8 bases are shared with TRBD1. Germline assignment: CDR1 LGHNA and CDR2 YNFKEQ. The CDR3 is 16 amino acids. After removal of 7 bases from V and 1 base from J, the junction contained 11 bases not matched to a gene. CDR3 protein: CASKKTGTGIQETQYF. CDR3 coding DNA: TGTGCCAGCAAGAAAACCGGGACAGGAATCCAAGAGACCCAGTACTTC.